This entry features one T cell receptor beta chain sequence. The data belong to a study of early T cells in non-severe SARS-CoV-2 infection. MiXCR was run by TCRdb on the 5' RACE reads, yielding one entry per CDR3 protein. The sample yields some 38,000 distinct CDR3 sequences, 3.9% seen once. The length of the CDR3 is 15 residues. The V gene end was trimmed by 7 bases and the J gene end by 5 bases; junction bases not matched to a gene: 11. The V gene is TRBV12-3 or TRBV12-4, the J gene TRBJ2-1; 7 bases are a match to TRBD2. This sequence was found in an adult who was a healthcare worker with PCR-confirmed SARS-CoV-2 infection or an uninfected control (not recorded which). The source material was whole blood. The CDR3 nucleotides are TGTGCCAGCAACGCCCTCCGGGGGGATGACAATGAGCAGTTCTTC. Translating it yields CASNALRGDDNEQFF.